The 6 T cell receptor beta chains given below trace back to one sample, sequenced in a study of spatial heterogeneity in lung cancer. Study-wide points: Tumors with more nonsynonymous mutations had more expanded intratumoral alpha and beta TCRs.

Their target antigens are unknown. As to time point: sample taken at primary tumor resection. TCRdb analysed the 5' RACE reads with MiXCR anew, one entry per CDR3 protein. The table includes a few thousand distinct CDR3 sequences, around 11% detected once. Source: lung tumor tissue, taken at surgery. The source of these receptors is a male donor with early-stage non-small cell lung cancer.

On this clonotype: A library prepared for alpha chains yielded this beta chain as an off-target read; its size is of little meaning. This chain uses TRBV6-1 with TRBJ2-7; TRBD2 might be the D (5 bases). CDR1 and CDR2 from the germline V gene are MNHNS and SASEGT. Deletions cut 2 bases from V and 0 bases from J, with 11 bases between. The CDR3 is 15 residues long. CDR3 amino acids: CASSEWVGSSYEQYF. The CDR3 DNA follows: TGTGCCAGCAGTGAATGGGTGGGGAGCTCCTACGAGCAGTACTTC.

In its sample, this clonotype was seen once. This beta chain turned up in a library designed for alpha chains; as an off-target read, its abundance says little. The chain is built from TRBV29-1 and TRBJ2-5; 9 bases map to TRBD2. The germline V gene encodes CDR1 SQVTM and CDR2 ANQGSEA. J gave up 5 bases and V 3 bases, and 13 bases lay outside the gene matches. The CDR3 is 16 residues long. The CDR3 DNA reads TGCAGCGTTGACGAAGTGGCGGGAGGGCCCCGTGAGACCCAGTACTTC. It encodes CSVDEVAGGPRETQYF.

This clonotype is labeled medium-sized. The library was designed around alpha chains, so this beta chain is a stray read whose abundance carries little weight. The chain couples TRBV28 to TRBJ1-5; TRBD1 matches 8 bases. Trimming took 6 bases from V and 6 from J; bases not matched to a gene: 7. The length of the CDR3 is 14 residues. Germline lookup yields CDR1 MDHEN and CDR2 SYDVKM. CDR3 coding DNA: TGTGCCAGCAGACAGGGGGTTGTGGGTCAGCCCCAGCATTTT. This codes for CASRQGVVGQPQHF.

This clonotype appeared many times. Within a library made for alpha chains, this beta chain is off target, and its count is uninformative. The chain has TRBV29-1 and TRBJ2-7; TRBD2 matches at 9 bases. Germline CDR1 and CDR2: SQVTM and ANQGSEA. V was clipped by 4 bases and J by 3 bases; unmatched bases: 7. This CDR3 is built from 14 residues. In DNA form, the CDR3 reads TGCAGCGTTGCCCCCGGGACTAGCATCTACGAGCAGTACTTC. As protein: CSVAPGTSIYEQYF.

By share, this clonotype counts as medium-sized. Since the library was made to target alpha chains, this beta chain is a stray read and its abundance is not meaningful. CDR3 nucleotide sequence: TGTGCCAGCAGTTACGCCCTGGGGGTAGAGACCCAGTACTTC. It encodes CASSYALGVETQYF. The V call is TRBV6-5, the J call TRBJ2-5, with D possibly being TRBD1 or TRBD2 (5 bases each). This CDR3 is 14 amino acids long. Between the trimmed V and J ends, which lost 2 bases and 4 bases, there was a span of 11 bases. Germline V lookup: CDR1 MNHEY, CDR2 SVGAGI.

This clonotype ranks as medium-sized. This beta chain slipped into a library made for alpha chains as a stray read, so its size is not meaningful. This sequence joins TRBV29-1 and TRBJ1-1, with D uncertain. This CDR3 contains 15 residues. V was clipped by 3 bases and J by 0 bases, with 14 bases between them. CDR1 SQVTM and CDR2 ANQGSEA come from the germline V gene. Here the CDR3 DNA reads TGCAGCGTTGATCTGTACAACCATGTGAACACTGAAGCTTTCTTT. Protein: CSVDLYNHVNTEAFF.